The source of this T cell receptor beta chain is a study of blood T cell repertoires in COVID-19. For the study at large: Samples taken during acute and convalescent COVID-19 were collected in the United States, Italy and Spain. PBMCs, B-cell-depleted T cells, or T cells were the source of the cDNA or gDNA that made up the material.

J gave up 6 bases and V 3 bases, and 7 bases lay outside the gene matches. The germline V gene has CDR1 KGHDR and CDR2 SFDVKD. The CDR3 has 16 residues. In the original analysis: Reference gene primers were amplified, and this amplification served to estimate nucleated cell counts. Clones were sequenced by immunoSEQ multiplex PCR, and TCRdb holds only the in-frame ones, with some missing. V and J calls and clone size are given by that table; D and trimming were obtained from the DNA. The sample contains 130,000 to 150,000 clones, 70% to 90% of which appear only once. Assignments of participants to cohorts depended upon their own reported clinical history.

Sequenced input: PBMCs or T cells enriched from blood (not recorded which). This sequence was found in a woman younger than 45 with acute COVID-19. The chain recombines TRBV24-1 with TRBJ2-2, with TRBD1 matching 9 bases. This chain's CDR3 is CATSDAGTGFAGELFF. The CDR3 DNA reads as TGTGCCACCAGTGATGCCGGGACAGGGTTCGCCGGGGAGCTGTTTTTT.